This paragraph reports one T cell receptor beta chain. This sample is part of a study of sequential checkpoint blockade in melanoma. The repertoire was sequenced with immunoSEQ multiplex PCR; TCRdb's copy has only in-frame clones and lacks some. The top ten hold roughly 20% of the sample, which has 10,000 to 15,000 clones, about 61% seen once. Treatment described: randomized to nivolumab then ipilimumab (arm A) or the reverse (arm B). CDR3 length: 13 amino acids. Germline V gene sequence: CDR1 SGHDN, CDR2 FVKESK. V was shortened by 4 bases and J by 1 base, with 7 bases between the two germline ends. This material consisted of CD8+ T cells sorted from blood (inferred from file names), taken from a patient given nivolumab and ipilimumab in sequence. The receptor's source is a human donor with melanoma. This chain joins TRBV14 and TRBJ1-1, with D possibly matching TRBD1 (6 bases). In DNA, the CDR3 is TGTGCCAGCAGCCCGACAGGGAACACTGAAGCTTTCTTT. Translating it yields CASSPTGNTEAFF.